The rows below give T cell receptor beta chains drawn from one sample of a study of blood T cell repertoires in COVID-19. Clones were sequenced by immunoSEQ multiplex PCR, and TCRdb holds only the in-frame ones, with some missing. Among approximately 230,000 clones listed, 70% to 85% were seen once. The sequencing sample was made of peripheral blood. These receptors came from an elderly man with acute or convalescent COVID-19. CDR3s leave out the opening cysteine and the closing phenylalanine or tryptophan. Fields, in order: J gene, CDR3 length, D gene, V gene, CDR3 protein. D genes are given only for firm matches.

>TRBJ1-4|11|NA|TRBV5-1
ASSRGSNEKLF
>TRBJ2-7|12|NA|TRBV21-1
ASSKGGFSYEQY
>TRBJ2-2|12|TRBD1|TRBV6-4
ASSAQGEGGELF
>TRBJ2-5|12|TRBD1|TRBV11-1
ASSFRTGRETQY
>TRBJ2-1|12|TRBD2|TRBV19
ASRGGGPYNEQF
>TRBJ1-2|15|TRBD1|TRBV18
ASSPPSTGQGDYGYT
>TRBJ1-4|12|TRBD1|TRBV12-5
ASGWDRRNEKLF
>TRBJ2-7|11|TRBD1|TRBV18
ASSPGQAIEQY
>TRBJ2-1|12|TRBD2|TRBV7-9
ASSLLGLGNEQF
>TRBJ1-6|13|NA|TRBV2
ASSSESSYNSPLH
>TRBJ2-7|12|TRBD2|TRBV6-2/TRBV6-3
ASSYSAGSLEQY
>TRBJ2-1|14|NA|TRBV7-4
ASSLALQRAYNEQF
>TRBJ2-4|17|TRBD2|TRBV5-1
ASSPGLAGGILAKNIQY
>TRBJ1-3|14|NA|TRBV9
ASSGAPHRSGNTIY
>TRBJ2-7|13|NA|TRBV2
ASSAQGRVGHEQY
>TRBJ2-7|17|TRBD1|TRBV23-1
ASSQPGTGDPAVVHEQY
>TRBJ2-7|12|NA|TRBV7-8
ASSTQGGSYEQY
>TRBJ2-1|10|TRBD1|TRBV11-1
ASSSQGDEQF
>TRBJ1-5|12|NA|TRBV24-1
ATSDPSSGQPQH
>TRBJ1-2|10|NA|TRBV7-9
ASSLEGGGYT
>TRBJ2-7|14|TRBD2|TRBV5-1
ASSRRTGTTADEQY
>TRBJ1-2|13|NA|TRBV2
ASEGGGDPIYGYT
>TRBJ1-4|11|TRBD1|TRBV7-2
ASRTGNNEKLF
>TRBJ1-4|12|NA|TRBV7-9
ASSLDGRKQKLF
>TRBJ1-6|14|TRBD1|TRBV7-8
ASSLGGQGIGSPLH
>TRBJ2-3|11|NA|TRBV7-2
ASRFRGTDTQY
>TRBJ2-7|14|NA|TRBV21-1
ASSNSLFTTLGEQY
>TRBJ1-1|14|TRBD1|TRBV30
AWSPKPGQGRTEAF
>TRBJ2-7|14|TRBD2|TRBV7-2
ASSLGQSGGPYEQY
>TRBJ2-7|14|TRBD2|TRBV18
ASSASGTSGNYEQY
>TRBJ2-5|13|TRBD2|TRBV27
ASSLGGEGRETQY
>TRBJ2-1|12|TRBD2|TRBV2
ASRRGALYNEQF
>TRBJ1-1|10|NA|TRBV7-9
ASRFRQEPAF
>TRBJ1-1|15|TRBD1|TRBV5-5
ASSWPDGDSLNTEAF
>TRBJ2-1|14|TRBD1|TRBV5-5
ASSLETGTVYNEQF
>TRBJ1-1|10|NA|TRBV5-3
ARRNRFREAF
>TRBJ1-5|15|NA|TRBV19
ASSSTAGGGSNQPQH
>TRBJ2-7|15|TRBD1|TRBV6-2/TRBV6-3
ASSYPLGTGISYEQY
>TRBJ1-2|14|NA|TRBV6-2/TRBV6-3
ASSYSPPIYSSGYT
>TRBJ2-6|15|TRBD1|TRBV6-1
ASSEYRGGDGANVLT
>TRBJ2-5|12|TRBD1|TRBV14
ASSQDRGGETQY
>TRBJ1-1|12|TRBD1|TRBV5-1
ASSVGQMNTEAF
>TRBJ2-1|12|NA|TRBV4-1
ASSQAMEGGEQF
>TRBJ2-7|11|TRBD1|TRBV6-1
ASSRDREYEQY
>TRBJ2-1|12|NA|TRBV5-1
ASSLGPTANEQF
>TRBJ1-2|12|TRBD1|TRBV6-6
ASTLRQGYYGYT
>TRBJ2-3|13|NA|TRBV10-3
AISESLDLTDTQY
>TRBJ2-3|14|TRBD1|TRBV9
ASSAVGTGVPNTQY
>TRBJ2-3|12|NA|TRBV7-3
ASSSGQPSDTQY
>TRBJ1-4|16|TRBD1|TRBV15
ATSRGTGGDWTNEKLF
>TRBJ2-2|14|NA|TRBV5-1
ASSPVGGRMHGELF
>TRBJ1-1|13|NA|TRBV19
ASSIKVTGNTEAF
>TRBJ2-7|13|TRBD1|TRBV18
ASSPGQGAAYEQY
>TRBJ1-4|13|NA|TRBV27
ASSLFPGGGEKLF
>TRBJ2-1|18|TRBD2|TRBV2
ASSAPEGIAGGPTTGEQF